This T cell receptor beta chain came from a study of post-analysis software for immune sequencing data. Comments on this clonotype: What it binds is unknown.

Study findings and constraints: Five or six TRBV segments (TRBV5-6, TRBV5-1 and TRBV20-1 among them) occurred more frequently in patients than in controls.

The length of the CDR3 is 19 residues. Germline V gene sequence: CDR1 LGHNA, CDR2 YSLEER. V lost 0 bases to trimming and J lost 2 bases; unmatched junction nucleotides: 10. Unique molecular identifiers were built into the TCR beta cDNA libraries. The T cell input of about 0.9 to 11 million gave roughly 460,000 cDNA molecules. TCRdb re-called the PCR reads through MiXCR, storing one row per CDR3 protein. Counted here are 600,000 to 750,000 distinct CDR3 sequences, 59% occurring once; the ten biggest clones make up 10% to 12%. Sequencing input: blood. The V call is TRBV4-3, the J call TRBJ2-3; 11 bases line up with TRBD2. This clonotype originated in a girl aged 2-10 years with multiple sclerosis. CDR3 amino acids: CASSQDSTSGVPLTDTQYF. The CDR3 region has the DNA TGCGCCAGCAGCCAAGATTCGACTAGCGGGGTTCCCCTCACAGATACGCAGTATTTT.